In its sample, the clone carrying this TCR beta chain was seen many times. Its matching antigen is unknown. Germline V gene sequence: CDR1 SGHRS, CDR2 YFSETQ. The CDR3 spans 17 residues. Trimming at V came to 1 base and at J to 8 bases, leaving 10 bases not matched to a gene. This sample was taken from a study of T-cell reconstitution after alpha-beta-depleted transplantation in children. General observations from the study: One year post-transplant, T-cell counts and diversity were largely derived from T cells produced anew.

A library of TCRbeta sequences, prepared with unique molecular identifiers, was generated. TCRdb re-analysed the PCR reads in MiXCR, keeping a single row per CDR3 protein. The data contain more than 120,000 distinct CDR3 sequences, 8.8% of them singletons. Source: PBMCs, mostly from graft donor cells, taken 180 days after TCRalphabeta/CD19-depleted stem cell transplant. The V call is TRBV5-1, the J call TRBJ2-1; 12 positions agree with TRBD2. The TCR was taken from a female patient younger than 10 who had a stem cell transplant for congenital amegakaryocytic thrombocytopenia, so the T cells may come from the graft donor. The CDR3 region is CASSLRARTSGNDEQFF. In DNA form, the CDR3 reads TGCGCCAGCAGCTTGAGGGCGCGGACTAGCGGGAACGATGAGCAGTTCTTC.